The 22 T cell receptor beta chains below all came from one sample that was sequenced in a study of blood T cell repertoires in COVID-19. Clones were sequenced by immunoSEQ multiplex PCR, and TCRdb holds only the in-frame ones, with some missing. The repertoire holds about 250,000 clones, around 86% seen once, with 5.5% to 6.5% in the top ten. Sequencing was carried out using peripheral blood. Receptors originate from a woman aged 80 or over with COVID-19, enrolled during active disease.

The V gene is TRBV19, the J gene TRBJ1-5, with D unresolved. The V gene lost 4 bases and the J gene lost 3 bases, with 7 bases spanning the gap. This CDR3 is 13 amino acids long. The germline V gene has CDR1 LNHDA and CDR2 SQIVND (reference sequence). The CDR3 sequence is CASSNSPNQPQHF. CDR3 nucleotide sequence: TGTGCCAGTAGTAATAGCCCCAATCAGCCCCAGCATTTT.

This sequence joins TRBV7-9 and TRBJ1-3, with D possibly TRBD1 on 6 matching bases. The germline V gene has CDR1 SEHNR and CDR2 FQNEAQ (reference sequence). This CDR3 is 16 amino acids long. The V end was cut by 2 bases, the J end by 2 bases, with 13 bases between. In nucleotides, the CDR3 is TGTGCCAGCAGCTTAAGAACAGGGATGACTGGAAACACCATATATTTT. Its protein product is CASSLRTGMTGNTIYF.

This rearrangement joins TRBV24-1 to TRBJ2-7; D is possibly TRBD2 (7 bases). Trimming stripped 6 bases from V and 6 bases from J, with 17 bases between. The CDR3 spans 14 residues. Germline CDR1 reads KGHDR; CDR2 reads SFDVKD. The CDR3 here is CATSRGGGSSEQYF. In DNA, the CDR3 is TGTGCCACCAGTCGCGGGGGCGGATCGAGCGAGCAGTACTTC.

The chain couples TRBV4-1 to TRBJ1-6, with D possibly matching TRBD1 (5 bases). Germline values: CDR1 MGHRA, CDR2 YSYEKL. Trimming removed 2 bases from V and 0 bases from J, with 14 bases in between. CDR3 size: 18 residues. In nucleotides, the CDR3 is TGCGCCAGCAGCCAAACAAGGGGCGGAAACTCCTATAATTCACCCCTCCACTTT. Its translation is CASSQTRGGNSYNSPLHF.

The genes are TRBV10-2 and TRBJ1-1; possibly TRBD1 for D (6 bases). The CDR3 covers 13 residues. V was trimmed by 6 bases and J by 2 bases, leaving 10 bases between them. Germline V lookup: CDR1 WSHSY, CDR2 SAAADI. The CDR3: CASRLTGNTEAFF. In nucleotides, the CDR3 is TGCGCCAGCAGATTGACAGGTAACACTGAAGCTTTCTTT.

CDR3 amino acids: CAWSVRGGNQPQHF. In nucleotides, the CDR3 is TGTGCCTGGAGTGTACGAGGTGGCAATCAGCCCCAGCATTTT. V usage is TRBV30 and J usage is TRBJ1-5; no reliable D call. This CDR3 has 14 residues. Trimming took 0 bases from V and 2 from J, leaving 8 bases between them. CDR1 and CDR2 (germline): GTSNPN, SVGIG (reference sequence).

The genes are TRBV9 and TRBJ2-1; TRBD1 matches at 12 bases. There are 16 residues in the CDR3. Looked up from germline, CDR1 is SGDLS and CDR2 is YYNGEE. Germline trimming cut 3 bases from V and 10 bases from J; bases unmatched to any gene: 11. The CDR3 reads CASSALGDRGRSEQFF. CDR3 coding DNA: TGTGCCAGCAGCGCCCTCGGGGACAGGGGGCGAAGCGAGCAGTTCTTC.

The genes are TRBV12-3 or TRBV12-4 and TRBJ2-2; TRBD2 is a possible D gene (6 bases). V was shortened by 3 bases and J by 7 bases, with 6 bases between the two germline ends. The CDR3 consists of 12 residues. The CDR3 protein is CASSFGGGELFF. Written as DNA, the CDR3 is TGTGCCAGCAGTTTCGGGGGCGGGGAGCTGTTTTTT.

The rearrangement joins TRBV10-3 to TRBJ2-1; unclear D gene. V was pared by 6 bases and J by 5 bases, with 11 bases between. Germline V gives CDR1 ENHRY, CDR2 SYGVKD. The CDR3 sequence is 13 residues long. CDR3 bases: TGTGCCATCAGCGAGCTGGCGGACAATGAGCAGTTCTTC. Translating it yields CAISELADNEQFF.

The chain uses TRBV9 and TRBJ2-2, with 10 positions matching TRBD2. CDR3 length: 15 amino acids. Germline V lookup: CDR1 SGDLS, CDR2 YYNGEE. Germline trimming cut 4 bases from V and 4 bases from J; bases unmatched to any gene: 4. In DNA form, the CDR3 reads TGTGCCAGCAGCTCTAGCGGGGGATTCACCGGGGAGCTGTTTTTT. Its protein product is CASSSSGGFTGELFF.

The chain links TRBV7-2 to TRBJ1-2; 7 bases are shared with TRBD1. V dropped 5 bases and J dropped 3; count of bases not matched to a gene: 12. Germline CDR1 is SGHTA and CDR2 is FQGNSA. CDR3 length: 16 amino acids. CDR3 bases: TGTGCCAGCAGCCCCCAGTCAGGGGGTTTTGACTATGGCTACACCTTC. Protein product: CASSPQSGGFDYGYTF.

The chain uses TRBV4-2 and TRBJ2-2, with 9 bases lining up with TRBD2. V lost 1 base, J lost 1 base, and 1 base stayed unmatched. This CDR3 spans 16 amino acids. CDR1 LGHNA and CDR2 YNFKEQ come from the germline V gene. Here the CDR3 DNA reads TGTGCCAGCAGCCAAGCTAGCGGGGAGAACACCGGGGAGCTGTTTTTT. This sequence encodes CASSQASGENTGELFF.

J is TRBJ2-1 and V is TRBV5-1, with D possibly TRBD2 on 5 matching bases. V was shortened by 5 bases and J by 6 bases, with 15 bases between the two germline ends. This CDR3 spans 14 amino acids. CDR1 and CDR2 (germline): SGHRS, YFSETQ. CDR3 sequence reads: CASREEQVRNEQFF. CDR3 coding DNA: TGCGCCAGCAGGGAGGAGCAAGTACGCAATGAGCAGTTCTTC.

This chain connects TRBV7-9 to TRBJ2-1; 7 bases align to TRBD2. CDR1 and CDR2 from the germline V gene are SEHNR and FQNEAQ (reference sequence). Trimming took 0 bases from V and 8 from J; bases not matched to a gene: 7. The CDR3 sequence is 15 residues long. CDR3 in DNA: TGTGCCAGCAGCTTAGCGGTTGGGGGGAGGGATGAGCAGTTCTTC. It translates to CASSLAVGGRDEQFF.

The chain uses TRBV5-1 and TRBJ1-6, with a possible D match to TRBD1 (5 bases). The CDR3 covers 14 residues. The V end was cut by 4 bases, the J end by 5 bases, with 10 bases between. The germline V gene encodes CDR1 SGHRS and CDR2 YFSETQ. CDR3 DNA sequence: TGCGCCAGCAGCCCCCAGGGTAATAATTCACCCCTCCACTTT. Its protein is CASSPQGNNSPLHF.

This chain joins TRBV6-5 and TRBJ1-2; tentatively, D is TRBD1 (6 bases). Trimming removed 6 bases from V and 3 bases from J, with 14 bases in between. The CDR3 is 14 amino acids. Germline V CDR1 and CDR2: MNHEY, SVGAGI. The CDR3 region has the DNA TGTGCCAGCAGGAGGTTCGAGGGGGACTATGGCTACACCTTC. Amino acids: CASRRFEGDYGYTF.

J is TRBJ1-2 and V is TRBV5-4, with a weak D call TRBD1 (6 bases). The germline V gene has CDR1 SGHNT and CDR2 YYREEE (reference sequence). V lost 9 bases and J 3 bases, leaving 15 bases between the germline ends. This CDR3 has 13 amino acids. This chain's CDR3 is CATTSQGDYGYTF. The CDR3 nucleotides are TGTGCCACCACGTCACAGGGTGACTATGGCTACACCTTC.

This chain connects TRBV27 to TRBJ1-4, with D unresolved. V lost 6 bases to trimming and J lost 11 bases, with 13 bases between them. Germline loops: CDR1 MNHEY, CDR2 SMNVEV (reference sequence). The CDR3 length is 12 residues. The CDR3 reads CASSDPRGKLFF. The CDR3 DNA is TGTGCCAGCAGCGACCCCCGAGGGAAACTGTTTTTT.

V is TRBV2 and J is TRBJ2-3, with D tentatively TRBD1 (5 bases). The CDR3 has 15 residues. V shed 4 bases and J shed 4 bases, with 15 bases lying between them. Germline CDR1 reads SNHLY; CDR2 reads FYNNEI. The CDR3 region has the DNA TGTGCCAGCAGTGTTCAGGGCAAGGTGTCAGATACGCAGTATTTT. Amino acids: CASSVQGKVSDTQYF.

The chain is built from TRBV2 and TRBJ1-1; 8 bases agree with TRBD1. The germline V gene has CDR1 SNHLY and CDR2 FYNNEI. J lost 1 base, V lost 7 bases, and 5 bases had no gene match. There are 14 residues in the CDR3. In DNA form, the CDR3 reads TGTGCCAGCAACTACGGACAGGGGAACACTGAAGCTTTCTTT. Amino acid sequence: CASNYGQGNTEAFF.

The gene calls are TRBV7-2 and TRBJ2-2, with TRBD1 identical over 7 bases. Germline trimming cut 4 bases from V and 3 bases from J; bases unmatched to any gene: 5. Germline values: CDR1 SGHTA, CDR2 FQGNSA. The CDR3 has 15 residues. The CDR3 protein is CASSSRTGHTGELFF. CDR3 coding DNA: TGTGCCAGCAGCTCTCGGACAGGCCACACCGGGGAGCTGTTTTTT.

In nucleotides, the CDR3 is TGTGCCAGCAGTTACTCCTATGTTCCCCTCCACTTT. As protein: CASSYSYVPLHF. The chain is built from TRBV6-2 or TRBV6-3 and TRBJ1-6; the D is unclear. V lost 0 bases, J lost 13 bases, and 7 bases lay in between. CDR1 is MNHEY, CDR2 SVGEGT, per germline. This CDR3 is 12 amino acids long.